The T cell receptor (beta chain) described here comes from a study of blood T cell repertoires in COVID-19. At the level of the study: Acute and convalescent COVID-19 samples came from the United States, Italy and Spain.

This clone was observed a single time. In the original analysis: Amplification from reference gene primers served as the basis for estimated nucleated cell counts. The data were produced by immunoSEQ multiplex PCR, yet TCRdb's version contains in-frame clones alone and is incomplete. V, J and clone size are those of that table, while D and trimming were read from the DNA. Altogether roughly 52,000 clones are present, approximately 91% being singletons, with the ten largest covering around 9.3%. The CDR3 spans 14 residues. The V and J ends lost 6 bases and 5 bases, in that order; junction bases with no gene match: 8. Germline CDR1 reads MNHEY; CDR2 reads SVGAGI.

This clonotype was obtained from a man aged 60 to 75 with active COVID-19. The rearrangement uses TRBV6-5 and TRBJ2-3; TRBD2 matches 7 bases. Sequenced input: peripheral blood. This CDR3 reads CASRSLASGDTQYF. The DNA of the CDR3 is TGTGCCAGCAGATCACTAGCGTCGGGAGATACGCAGTATTTT.